Listed below are T cell receptor beta chains from one sample, sequenced in a study of blood T cell repertoires in COVID-19. Measured with immunoSEQ multiplex PCR; TCRdb has only the in-frame clones, and not every one. Among roughly 250,000 clones listed, under 85% were seen once. Sequenced material: peripheral blood. Receptors originate from a woman aged 40-49 years with active or convalescent COVID-19. CDR3s include the opening cysteine and the closing phenylalanine or tryptophan. The D gene is left open where the match is weak. Part of the rows lack a size; the others show once, few, many or a class for expanded clones.

>NA|TRBJ2-1|NA|TRBV6-6
CASSYSRGNEQFF
TGTGCCAGCAGTTACTCTAGGGGCAATGAGCAGTTCTTC
>NA|TRBJ2-2|NA|TRBV10-3
CALQGNTGELFF
TGTGCCCTCCAGGGAAACACCGGGGAGCTGTTTTTT
>NA|TRBJ1-4|NA|TRBV5-1
CASSTGSGNEKLFF
TGCGCCAGCAGTACAGGGTCGGGGAATGAAAAACTGTTTTTT
>TRBD1|TRBJ1-1|NA|TRBV7-9
CASSRGQANTEAFF
TGTGCCAGCAGCCGCGGACAGGCTAACACTGAAGCTTTCTTT
>TRBD1|TRBJ1-6|NA|TRBV19
CASSTGTADSPLHF
TGTGCCAGTAGTACTGGGACAGCCGATTCACCCCTCCACTTT
>TRBD1|TRBJ1-4|NA|TRBV11-2
CASSIGQGTTNEKLFF
TGTGCCAGCAGCATCGGACAGGGTACTACTAATGAAAAACTGTTTTTT
>NA|TRBJ2-7|NA|TRBV25-1
CASEGTVRSYEQYF
TGTGCCAGCGAGGGAACCGTTCGCTCCTACGAGCAGTACTTC
>TRBD1|TRBJ2-1|NA|TRBV20-1
CSASTGGLVYNEQFF
TGCAGTGCTAGTACAGGGGGCCTAGTTTACAATGAGCAGTTCTTC
>TRBD1|TRBJ1-1|NA|TRBV9
CASSVTDRGNTEAFF
TGTGCCAGCAGCGTGACGGACAGGGGGAACACTGAAGCTTTCTTT
>NA|TRBJ1-1|NA|TRBV7-8
CASSPLGTEAFF
TGTGCCAGCAGCCCCCTCGGCACTGAAGCTTTCTTT
>NA|TRBJ1-1|NA|TRBV2
CASQGEAEAFF
TGTGCCAGTCAAGGAGAGGCTGAAGCTTTCTTT
>NA|TRBJ2-6|NA|TRBV5-1
CASSLGQARSGANVLTF
TGCGCCAGCAGCTTGGGACAGGCCCGCTCTGGGGCCAACGTCCTGACTTTC
>NA|TRBJ1-2|NA|TRBV7-9
CASSLKMGREYGYTF
TGTGCCAGCAGCTTAAAGATGGGGCGCGAGTATGGCTACACCTTC
>NA|TRBJ1-5|NA|TRBV28
CASSLDRPSYQPQHF
TGTGCCAGCAGTTTAGACAGGCCTAGCTATCAGCCCCAGCATTTT
>TRBD2|TRBJ2-2|few|TRBV30
CAWSSGKNTGELFF
TGTGCCTGGAGTAGCGGGAAGAACACCGGGGAGCTGTTTTTT
>TRBD1|TRBJ1-1|NA|TRBV3-1/TRBV3-2
CASSQGDRGHRNTEAFF
TGTGCCAGCAGCCAAGGAGACAGGGGGCATCGGAACACTGAAGCTTTCTTT
>NA|TRBJ1-5|NA|TRBV30
CAWSPREGNQPQHF
TGTGCCTGGAGTCCCCGCGAGGGCAATCAGCCCCAGCATTTT
>NA|TRBJ1-2|NA|TRBV6-1
CASSEDSSNYGYTF
TGTGCCAGCAGTGAGGACAGTTCTAACTATGGCTACACCTTC
>TRBD2|TRBJ2-2|NA|TRBV9
CASGIAGEAGELFF
TGTGCCAGCGGAATAGCGGGGGAGGCCGGGGAGCTGTTTTTT
>NA|TRBJ1-4|NA|TRBV28
CASRIDPAGKLFF
TGTGCCAGCAGGATCGACCCAGCGGGAAAACTGTTTTTT
>NA|TRBJ1-2|NA|TRBV6-5
CAVRGGDYGYTF
TGTGCCGTGAGAGGAGGGGACTATGGCTACACCTTC
>NA|TRBJ2-2|NA|TRBV9
CASSVQGGDTGELFF
TGTGCCAGCAGCGTACAGGGGGGAGACACCGGGGAGCTGTTTTTT
>TRBD1|TRBJ2-5|NA|TRBV28
CASSSPGQGARETQYF
TGTGCCAGCAGTTCCCCGGGACAGGGGGCGAGAGAGACCCAGTACTTC
>NA|TRBJ1-4|NA|TRBV28
CASSFPSFNEKLFF
TGTGCCAGCAGTTTCCCCTCCTTTAATGAAAAACTGTTTTTT
>NA|TRBJ2-7|NA|TRBV30
CAWRSRGLLKTYEQYF
TGTGCCTGGAGATCACGCGGACTCTTAAAGACCTACGAGCAGTACTTC
>NA|TRBJ2-5|NA|TRBV24-1
CATRGAAEETQYF
TGTGCCACCAGGGGGGCGGCTGAAGAGACCCAGTACTTC
>TRBD1|TRBJ1-4|NA|TRBV27
CASSSGQGPATNEKLFF
TGTGCCAGCAGTAGCGGACAGGGGCCAGCAACTAATGAAAAACTGTTTTTT
>TRBD1|TRBJ1-1|few|TRBV27
CASSRDRVGGTEAFF
TGTGCCAGCAGCAGGGACAGGGTAGGGGGTACTGAAGCTTTCTTT
>TRBD2|TRBJ2-7|once|TRBV11-2
CASSLASGVYEQYF
TGTGCCAGCAGCTTGGCTAGCGGGGTATACGAGCAGTACTTC
>TRBD2|TRBJ2-5|NA|TRBV11-2
CASSLLAGGKETQYF
TGTGCCAGCAGCCTACTAGCGGGGGGTAAAGAGACCCAGTACTTC
>TRBD1|TRBJ1-2|once|TRBV30
CAWSYRTGGHRGYTF
TGTGCCTGGAGTTACCGGACAGGGGGCCATCGTGGCTACACCTTC
>TRBD1|TRBJ2-7|many|TRBV5-4
CASSFGTGGYEQYF
TGTGCCAGCAGCTTTGGGACAGGGGGCTACGAGCAGTACTTC
>NA|TRBJ2-5|NA|TRBV18
CASSPPQGETQYF
TGTGCCAGCTCACCACCTCAGGGAGAGACCCAGTACTTC
>NA|TRBJ1-4|NA|TRBV5-1
CASSPVGGKGPNEKLFF
TGCGCCAGCAGCCCCGTTGGGGGGAAGGGACCTAATGAAAAACTGTTTTTT
>NA|TRBJ1-4|NA|TRBV7-9
CASSLGGRFNEKLFF
TGTGCCAGCAGCTTAGGGGGCCGATTTAATGAAAAACTGTTTTTT
>NA|TRBJ1-2|NA|TRBV7-2
CASRSRGYYGYTF
TGTGCCAGCAGGTCCCGGGGGTACTATGGCTACACCTTC
>NA|TRBJ2-2|NA|TRBV12-3/TRBV12-4
CASTLSYTGELFF
TGTGCCAGCACCCTTTCCTACACCGGGGAGCTGTTTTTT
>NA|TRBJ1-1|NA|TRBV12-3/TRBV12-4
CASSYYPTEAFF
TGTGCCAGCAGTTACTATCCCACTGAAGCTTTCTTT
>NA|TRBJ1-5|NA|TRBV25-1
CASSWGGSNQPQHF
TGTGCCAGCAGTTGGGGGGGAAGCAATCAGCCCCAGCATTTT
>TRBD2|TRBJ2-3|NA|TRBV6-4
CASSERSGGPDTQYF
TGTGCCAGCAGTGAAAGGTCGGGGGGGCCCGATACGCAGTATTTT
>TRBD1|TRBJ1-2|NA|TRBV6-5
CASSYLSRGRGGYTF
TGTGCCAGCAGTTACCTGAGCAGGGGGCGCGGTGGCTACACCTTC
>NA|TRBJ1-2|NA|TRBV6-5
CASRSGGPQDYTF
TGTGCCAGCAGATCGGGGGGGCCCCAGGACTACACCTTC
>NA|TRBJ1-1|NA|TRBV5-1
CASSFGGGTEAFF
TGCGCCAGCAGCTTCGGTGGGGGGACTGAAGCTTTCTTT
>TRBD2|TRBJ2-3|few|TRBV19
CASSIAGGPQYF
TGTGCCAGTAGTATAGCGGGGGGGCCGCAGTATTTT
>NA|TRBJ1-1|NA|TRBV5-4
CASSLQSTANTEAFF
TGTGCCAGCAGCCTCCAATCGACAGCGAACACTGAAGCTTTCTTT
>NA|TRBJ2-1|few|TRBV10-1
CASSETTNNEQFF
TGCGCCAGCAGTGAGACTACCAACAATGAGCAGTTCTTC
>TRBD1|TRBJ1-6|NA|TRBV9
CASSGTGFVNSPLHF
TGTGCCAGCAGCGGGACAGGGTTCGTCAATTCACCCCTCCACTTT
>NA|TRBJ2-5|NA|TRBV5-4
CASSQGGKAAQYF
TGTGCCAGCAGCCAGGGTGGCAAGGCGGCCCAGTACTTC
>TRBD1|TRBJ2-2|NA|TRBV19
CASRFPGQLTGELFF
TGTGCCAGTAGGTTCCCGGGACAGCTCACCGGGGAGCTGTTTTTT
>NA|TRBJ1-4|NA|TRBV15
CATSRPGGTNEKLFF
TGTGCCACCAGCAGACCGGGTGGAACTAATGAAAAACTGTTTTTT